These 20 T cell receptor beta chains were all obtained from the same sample, sequenced in a study of beta chain features in type 1 diabetes. These receptors are not linked to any known antigen. Investigators reverse transcribed all isolated RNA, so they sequenced expressed TCRB transcripts. Generated by immunoSEQ multiplex PCR, the TCRdb table keeps only in-frame clones and is missing some. The sample holds 130,000 to 150,000 clones, more than 10% seen once. Regarding the study as a whole: Moderate but significant shortening of TCRB CDR3s was recorded in all four CD4+ subsets from Type 1 diabetes patients.

Material: central memory CD4+ T cells from blood. The receptors stem from a young man with type 1 diabetes.

The sample holds a few counts of this clone. The CDR3 nucleotides are TGTGCCTGGAGTCGAGGAGGGGGGCGAGGTCAGCCCCAGCATTTT. This translates into CAWSRGGGRGQPQHF. The chain links TRBV30 to TRBJ1-5; weak D call: TRBD1 (6 bases). CDR3 length: 15 residues. V was cut by 2 bases and J by 6 bases, with 17 bases left in between. From germline, CDR1 is GTSNPN and CDR2 SVGIG (reference sequence). The full variable domain, rest sourced from reference TRBV30 and TRBJ1-5, is SQTIHQWPATLVQPVGSPLSLECTVEGTSNPNLYWYRQAAGRGLQLLFYSVGIGQISSEVPQNLSASRPQDRQFILSSKKLLLSDSGFYLCAWSRGGGRGQPQHFGDGTRLSIL.

This clone has just a few counts. CDR3 region: CASSQDRVTKFF. In DNA, the CDR3 is TGTGCCAGCAGCCAAGACAGGGTTACTAAGTTCTTC. The V and J genes are TRBV14 and TRBJ2-1; D may be TRBD1 (5 bases). Germline CDR1 SGHDN, CDR2 FVKESK. CDR3 length: 12 residues. The V end was cut by 0 bases, the J end by 14 bases, with 11 bases between.

The chain employs TRBV15 and TRBJ2-1; 7 bases match TRBD1. The CDR3 runs to 16 residues. Germline CDR1 is LNHNV and CDR2 is YYDKDF (reference sequence). Trimming took 3 bases from V and 2 from J; bases not matched to a gene: 7. CDR3 protein: CATSRTRDSPYNEQFF. The CDR3 nucleotides read TGTGCCACCAGCAGGACCCGGGACAGTCCCTACAATGAGCAGTTCTTC. Drawing the rest from reference TRBV15 and TRBJ2-1, the complete variable domain is DAMVIQNPRYQVTQFGKPVTLSCSQTLNHNVMYWYQQKSSQAPKLLFHYYDKDFNNEADTPDNFQSRRPNTSFCFLDIRSPGLGDTAMYLCATSRTRDSPYNEQFFGPGTRLTVL.

This clone showed up just a few times. V usage is TRBV6-6 and J usage is TRBJ2-2; no clear D. Germline V lookup: CDR1 MNHNY, CDR2 SVGAGI (reference sequence). Trimming pared 3 bases from V and 3 bases from J, leaving 8 bases between. This CDR3 region has 14 residues. The CDR3 sequence is CASSYQTDTGELFF. As DNA, the CDR3 is TGTGCCAGCAGTTATCAAACTGACACCGGGGAGCTGTTTTTT.

This clone was counted a few times. The chain carries TRBV7-2 and TRBJ1-2; no clear D gene. The CDR3 is made up of 17 amino acids. The V gene's germline CDR1 is SGHTA and CDR2 FQGNSA. V was trimmed by 5 bases and J by 1 base, leaving 20 bases between them. The chain's CDR3 is CASSPDSQGSLNYGYTF. The CDR3 DNA is TGTGCCAGCAGCCCCGACTCCCAAGGGTCACTTAACTATGGCTACACCTTC.

This chain joins TRBV6-5 and TRBJ2-7; unclear D gene. The germline V gene has CDR1 MNHEY and CDR2 SVGAGI. The CDR3 sequence is 12 residues long. V lost 7 bases and J 6 bases, leaving 13 bases between the germline ends. CDR3 in DNA: TGTGCCAGCACGATAGCACGGAGCGAGCAGTACTTC. Translated: CASTIARSEQYF.

This clone was seen a few times. This chain links TRBV27 with TRBJ1-2; possibly TRBD1 for D (5 bases). The CDR3 is 14 residues long. Germline-derived CDR1 and CDR2 are MNHEY and SMNVEV (reference sequence). V lost 6 bases, J lost 2 bases, and 13 bases lay in between. CDR3 residues: CASSFSRANYGYTF. The CDR3 bases are TGTGCCAGCAGCTTTTCCAGGGCCAACTATGGCTACACCTTC.

The rearrangement joins TRBV2 to TRBJ2-1; 8 bases fit TRBD2. Germline V CDR1 and CDR2: SNHLY, FYNNEI. V was pared by 6 bases and J by 8 bases, with 6 bases of the junction left unmatched. This CDR3 has 13 residues. CDR3 sequence (DNA): TGTGCCAGCAGAGTCAGCGGGGGCGATGAGCAGTTCTTC. This gives the protein CASRVSGGDEQFF.

Ten or more counts support this clone. The chain links TRBV14 to TRBJ2-3, with D possibly being TRBD2 (5 bases). Trimming shortened V by 0 bases and J by 6 bases, and 13 bases separated the two germline ends. Germline V CDR1 and CDR2: SGHDN, FVKESK. There are 15 residues in the CDR3. CDR3 in amino acids: CASSQDRGYIDTQYF. As DNA, the CDR3 is TGTGCCAGCAGCCAAGATCGAGGGTACATCGATACGCAGTATTTT.

Notes on this clone: One end of the junction does not line up with germline, which may come from a read error. This chain uses TRBV4-2 with TRBJ1-6; a weak D match, TRBD1 (5 bases). CDR3 size: 15 residues. Germline V gene sequence: CDR1 LGHNA, CDR2 YNFKEQ. CDR3 bases: TGTGCCAGCAGGCAAGATGAAGGGGAGTATGCACCCCTCCACTTT. Translation gives CASRQDEGEYAPLHF.

A single count supports this clone. The chain uses TRBV5-4 and TRBJ1-2; a weak D match, TRBD1 (5 bases). With 4 bases removed from V and 4 bases from J, the gap between germline ends came to 20 bases. The length of the CDR3 is 16 residues. Germline lookup yields CDR1 SGHNT and CDR2 YYREEE (reference sequence). The CDR3 coding sequence is TGTGCCAGCAGCCCCGGCGGCAGGGAGGTTGGCTATGGCTACACCTTC. It is translated as CASSPGGREVGYGYTF. Supplemented by reference TRBV5-4 and TRBJ1-2, the full variable domain reads ETGVTQSPTHLIKTRGQQVTLRCSSQSGHNTVSWYQQALGQGPQFIFQYYREEENGRGNFPPRFSGLQFPNYSSELNVNALELDDSALYLCASSPGGREVGYGYTFGSGTRLTVV.

CDR3 amino acids: CASSLWMDGEQYF. The CDR3 DNA reads TGTGCCAGCAGTTTATGGATGGATGGCGAGCAGTACTTC. This chain uses TRBV27 with TRBJ2-7; no clear D gene. The V end lost 1 base, the J end lost 6 bases, and 10 bases lay between the germline ends. The CDR3 length is 13 residues. Germline V lookup: CDR1 MNHEY, CDR2 SMNVEV (reference sequence).

This clone was detected many times. The chain recombines TRBV7-9 with TRBJ2-1, with a weak D call TRBD1 (5 bases). The V gene's germline CDR1 is SEHNR and CDR2 FQNEAQ (reference sequence). The CDR3 covers 16 residues. Trimming stripped 4 bases from V and 6 bases from J, with 19 bases between. CDR3 sequence reads: CASSSQGGIRLNEQFF. The CDR3 bases are TGTGCCAGCAGCTCCCAGGGTGGAATAAGACTCAATGAGCAGTTCTTC. The whole variable domain, remainder taken from reference TRBV7-9 and TRBJ2-1, is DTGVSQNPRHKITKRGQNVTFRCDPISEHNRLYWYRQTLGQGPEFLTYFQNEAQLEKSRLLSDRFSAERPKGSFSTLEIQRTEQGDSAMYLCASSSQGGIRLNEQFFGPGTRLTVL.

V gene TRBV29-1 combines with J gene TRBJ1-3, with D tentatively TRBD1 (5 bases). V lost 7 bases and J lost 6, with 19 bases in between. The CDR3 is made up of 14 amino acids. Germline V CDR1 and CDR2: SQVTM, ANQGSEA. DNA for the CDR3: TGCAGCGCCCAGCCCCCAGGGCTCGAAAACACCATATATTTT. Translated: CSAQPPGLENTIYF.

This clone was counted only a few times. J is TRBJ2-7 and V is TRBV18, with 7 bases matching TRBD1. The V and J ends lost 0 bases and 0 bases, in that order; junction bases with no gene match: 5. Germline CDR1 and CDR2: KGHSH and LQKENI. CDR3 length: 16 amino acids. CDR3 residues: CASSPPGQVPSYEQYF. The CDR3 region has the DNA TGTGCCAGCTCACCACCCGGACAGGTACCCTCCTACGAGCAGTACTTC. Supplemented by reference TRBV18 and TRBJ2-7, the full variable domain reads NAGVMQNPRHLVRRRGQEARLRCSPMKGHSHVYWYRQLPEEGLKFMVYLQKENIIDESGMPKERFSAEFPKEGPSILRIQQVVRGDSAAYFCASSPPGQVPSYEQYFGPGTRLTVT.

The chain joins TRBV15 to TRBJ2-5; D unresolved. The CDR3 runs to 17 residues. The V end lost 1 base, the J end lost 8 bases, and 23 bases lay between the germline ends. CDR1 and CDR2 (germline): LNHNV, YYDKDF (reference sequence). CDR3 residues: CATSRAKGIDRWETQYF. CDR3 in DNA: TGTGCCACCAGCAGAGCAAAGGGTATCGACCGCTGGGAAACCCAGTACTTC.

This clone has only a few counts. The chain couples TRBV7-6 to TRBJ2-2; no firm D call. CDR3 length equals 14 residues. Trimming cost V 0 bases and J 2 bases, with 4 bases left between them. Looked up from germline, CDR1 is SGHVS and CDR2 is FNYEAQ. CDR3 sequence reads: CASSLAVNTGELFF. The CDR3 nucleotides are TGTGCCAGCAGCTTAGCGGTTAACACCGGGGAGCTGTTTTTT.

This clone has more than one count but fewer than ten. The J gene is TRBJ2-1, the V gene TRBV7-2; TRBD2 matches at 7 bases. Trimming cost V 6 bases and J 6 bases; bases outside gene matches: 8. CDR1 is SGHTA, CDR2 FQGNSA, per germline. This CDR3 region has 14 residues. The CDR3 region has the DNA TGTGCCAGCAGTCGAGCGGGAAGTGTCAATGAGCAGTTCTTC. This translates into CASSRAGSVNEQFF.

Many counts were recorded for this clone. The chain carries TRBV7-6 and TRBJ1-4; no clear D. The CDR3 extends over 12 amino acids. Germline assignment: CDR1 SGHVS and CDR2 FNYEAQ. The ends were cut back, 5 bases at V and 11 bases at J, with 12 bases in the middle. The CDR3 spells CASSPEYGKLFF. CDR3 bases: TGTGCCAGCAGCCCCGAGTACGGGAAACTGTTTTTT.

This clone turned up a few times. The rearrangement uses TRBV7-2 and TRBJ2-5; TRBD2 aligns across 8 bases. V gave up 4 bases and J gave up 1 base; unmatched junction bases: 2. The CDR3 has 14 amino acids. Germline V gene lookup returns CDR1 SGHTA and CDR2 FQGNSA. CDR3 in amino acids: CASSSGGAQETQYF. CDR3 coding DNA: TGTGCCAGCAGCTCCGGGGGGGCCCAAGAGACCCAGTACTTC.